This is a list of T cell receptor beta chains from one sample in a study of response to subunit inactivated influenza vaccine. TCRdb re-called the RT-PCR reads with MiXCR, one entry per CDR3 protein. The data contain 500,000 to 550,000 distinct CDR3 sequences, 6.5% to 8% of them singletons. The sequenced sample was PBMCs from blood, obtained about 24 months after vaccination. The receptors were sampled from a man aged 45 to 70 who received an inactivated influenza vaccine. Both conserved end residues are part of each CDR3. A D gene is named only where the DNA matches it firmly. The size entry is marked missing in some rows and otherwise reads once, few, many or a size class.

clone_size cdr3_length j_call d_call v_call cdr3_nt cdr3_aa
many 15 TRBJ2-7 TRBD1 TRBV18 TGTGCCAGCTCACCCAATATAGGACAGGGGGACGAGCAGTACTTC CASSPNIGQGDEQYF
many 14 TRBJ2-1 NA TRBV24-1 TGTGCCACCAGTGAATCCGGGACGGTCAATGAGCAGTTCTTC CATSESGTVNEQFF
NA 15 TRBJ1-4 NA TRBV2 TGTGCCAGCAGTGAAGAGCGGGGGGAAGGTGAAAAACTGTTTTTT CASSEERGEGEKLFF
few 14 TRBJ1-2 NA TRBV7-2 TGTGCCAGCAGACGGCAGGGAGGAATCTATGGCTACACCTTC CASRRQGGIYGYTF
many 16 TRBJ1-5 TRBD1 TRBV6-5 TGTGCCAGCAGTTACTCGAAAGGGACAGGGTATCAGCCCCAGCATTTT CASSYSKGTGYQPQHF
many 16 TRBJ2-7 TRBD1 TRBV4-1 TGCGCCAGCAGCCAAGATCAGGTAGGACAGGGCTACGAGCAGTACTTC CASSQDQVGQGYEQYF
NA 19 TRBJ2-5 NA TRBV11-1 TGTGCCAGCAGCTTTTTTAGGCTCGGGATATACTCTGAGGGAGAGACCCAGTACTTC CASSFFRLGIYSEGETQYF
many 12 TRBJ2-1 TRBD2 TRBV6-2/TRBV6-3 TGTGCCACTTCGCGGGGGTACAATGAGCAGTTCTTC CATSRGYNEQFF
NA 13 TRBJ2-5 NA TRBV5-8 TGTGCCAGCAGCGTTGTTCCTATGGAGACCCAGTACTTC CASSVVPMETQYF
NA 12 TRBJ1-1 NA TRBV12-3/TRBV12-4 TGTGCCAGCTCACGTACAACAGGGCACGCTTTCTTT CASSRTTGHAFF
few 15 TRBJ2-3 NA TRBV12-3/TRBV12-4 TGTGCCAGCAGCTCCTTTGGCAGGGTAGAGGGTACGCAGTATTTT CASSSFGRVEGTQYF
NA 14 TRBJ2-5 NA TRBV7-2 TGTGCCAGCAGCTTAATGGGGGGCCAAGAGACCCAGTACTTC CASSLMGGQETQYF
few 19 TRBJ2-3 TRBD2 TRBV28 TGTGCCAGCAGTTTCTGGCAGAATAGCCGGGGGGGCCGTACAGATACGCAGTATTTT CASSFWQNSRGGRTDTQYF
few 16 TRBJ2-1 TRBD2 TRBV25-1 TGTGCCAGCAGTGATCCGGGACTAGCGGGATACAATGAGCAGTTCTTC CASSDPGLAGYNEQFF
NA 15 TRBJ2-5 NA TRBV28 TGTGCCAGCAGTCCTAGGAGATGGGCCCAAGAGACCCAGTACTTC CASSPRRWAQETQYF
few 14 TRBJ2-3 NA TRBV6-1 TGTGCCAGTAGAAGGGCGGAGAGCACAGATACGCAGTATTTT CASRRAESTDTQYF
NA 19 TRBJ2-6 TRBD1 TRBV20-1 TGCAGTGCTAGAGATCAGGGGGGACAGGGGTCTTCTGGGGCCAACGTCCTGACTTTC CSARDQGGQGSSGANVLTF
many 14 TRBJ1-5 NA TRBV7-2 TGTGCCAGCAGCTTCTCAGGTGGGGGCCAGCCCCAGCATTTT CASSFSGGGQPQHF
NA 15 TRBJ2-1 TRBD2 TRBV7-6 TGTGCCAGCAGCCCCCGGGCGGGAGGGGGTAATGAGCAGTTCTTC CASSPRAGGGNEQFF
NA 12 TRBJ2-2 NA TRBV29-1 TGCAGCGTTGGTCTCCTCGTCGGGGAGCTGTTTTTT CSVGLLVGELFF
many 14 TRBJ2-2 NA TRBV6-1 TGTGCCAGCAGCCCGGACTATAACACCGGGGAGCTGTTTTTT CASSPDYNTGELFF
many 15 TRBJ2-1 NA TRBV6-1 TGTGCCAGCAGTCGTAACAGGGAAAAGGGGAATGAGCAGTTCTTC CASSRNREKGNEQFF
NA 16 TRBJ1-6 TRBD1 TRBV28 TGTGCCAGCAGACAACCGGGACAGTCTATTAATTCACCCCTCCACTTT CASRQPGQSINSPLHF
many 15 TRBJ1-1 NA TRBV4-3 TGCGCCAGCAGCCAAGAGACAGCGTTGAACACTGAAGCTTTCTTT CASSQETALNTEAFF
few 14 TRBJ2-5 NA TRBV7-9 TGTGCCAGCAGCTTAGTTCGGGTGGGAGAGACCCAGTACTTC CASSLVRVGETQYF
NA 14 TRBJ2-5 TRBD1 TRBV5-1 TGCGCCAGCAGTAAAGGGACAGGGCGAGAGACCCAGTACTTC CASSKGTGRETQYF
few 15 TRBJ2-5 TRBD2 TRBV30 TGTGCCTGGAAGCCTAGCGGGGTGTACCAAGAGACCCAGTACTTC CAWKPSGVYQETQYF
many 15 TRBJ1-5 NA TRBV6-2/TRBV6-3 TGTGCCAGCAGTTTTGGCGGAACGGGGAATCAGCCCCAGCATTTT CASSFGGTGNQPQHF
few 13 TRBJ1-5 NA TRBV12-3/TRBV12-4 TGTGCCAGCAGTCCGAACCTTTATCAGCCCCAGCATTTT CASSPNLYQPQHF
NA 16 TRBJ2-2 TRBD2 TRBV28 TGTGCCAGCAGTCTCCTGACTAGCGCGGGCACCGGGGAGCTGTTTTTT CASSLLTSAGTGELFF
few 18 TRBJ2-5 NA TRBV28 TGTGCCAGCAGTTTCCCTGCTATAGGCAGGGGGGGTCAAGAGACCCAGTACTTC CASSFPAIGRGGQETQYF
NA 15 TRBJ1-5 NA TRBV12-3/TRBV12-4 TGTGCCAGCAGTTTAGAGGTCAGCATTGGGCAGCCCCAGCATTTT CASSLEVSIGQPQHF
many 15 TRBJ2-1 NA TRBV6-2/TRBV6-3 TGTGCCAGCAGTCTACTAGACACCTCCTACAATGAGCAGTTCTTC CASSLLDTSYNEQFF
NA 14 TRBJ2-3 NA TRBV28 TGTGCCAGCAGCCTTCGGACAGACACAGATACGCAGTATTTT CASSLRTDTDTQYF
many 15 TRBJ2-7 NA TRBV3-1 TGTGCCAGCAGCCAAACGGGGGGCTCAACCTACGAGCAGTACTTC CASSQTGGSTYEQYF
many 14 TRBJ1-2 TRBD1 TRBV5-1 TGCGCCAGCAGCGTGGACAGGGGGCGCAGTGGCTACACCTTC CASSVDRGRSGYTF
few 16 TRBJ1-2 NA TRBV4-3 TGCGCCAGCAGCCAAGATAACTCCAGGGGCGCGTATGGCTACACCTTC CASSQDNSRGAYGYTF
few 12 TRBJ1-2 NA TRBV28 TGTGCCAGCAGTCGACGGGTTAACGGCTACACCTTC CASSRRVNGYTF
NA 19 TRBJ2-3 TRBD2 TRBV12-3/TRBV12-4 TGTGCCAGCAGTCGCCCCGGGGGACTAGCGGGAGCCACCACAGATACGCAGTATTTT CASSRPGGLAGATTDTQYF
NA 16 TRBJ2-5 NA TRBV10-3 TGTGCCATCAGTGAGGGAATGAACAGATGGGGAGAGACCCAGTACTTC CAISEGMNRWGETQYF
many 15 TRBJ1-2 NA TRBV12-3/TRBV12-4 TGTGCCAGCAGTTTAACCGGGGTCGGCCTCTATGGCTACACCTTC CASSLTGVGLYGYTF